This T cell receptor beta chain was identified during a study of T cell responses to AZD1222 COVID-19 vaccine (dated by TCRdb to about 2021). Study-wide context: Because spike-specific TCR depth and breadth did not differ between the two schedules, AZD1222 recipients who got a second dose at roughly 4 weeks were pooled with those who got a second dose at roughly 12 weeks. A total of about 230 trial participants underwent TCR sequencing, of whom about 210 received two doses of AZD1222 and around 26 received two doses of the MenACWY control vaccine. Trial participants were enrolled into age subgroups of 18-55, 56-69 and 70-plus years, which contained 148, 28 and 57 TCR-sequenced participants, respectively.

Interpreted using the paper, the time point label stands for: baseline before first vaccination. Samples from vaccinated people were obtained from the UK trials COV001 and COV002, which included a single-blind randomized controlled phase 2/3 trial of AZD1222 (ChAdOx1 nCoV-19) in healthy adults. For TCRbeta chain sequencing, PBMC samples from trial participants were taken at day 0 and at day 28 after the second dose. The CDR3 regions of human TCRbeta chains were analyzed by immunosequencing. On the authors' methods: TCRs in the repertoires were compared against a reference library of SARS-CoV-2-specific TCRs that had been generated with the MIRA antigen-specificity platform. Breadth was defined as the fraction of unique TCRs that were SARS-CoV-2-associated, and depth was defined as the fraction of total T cells that were SARS-CoV-2-associated. Using the MIRA data, each spike-specific TCR was assigned both to the spike region to which the TCR was reactive and to a CD4 or CD8 class. Log10-transformed breadth and depth values were compared by one-way ANOVA with Sidak's multiple comparisons tests. TCRdb re-hosts the immuneACCESS table, in-frame sequences only. Its copies lack some clones; in the studies checked, an unresolved V gene accounts for under half of them, and the cause for the rest is not known. For V, J and clone size, that table is used; D and trimming come from the DNA. Within this sample are more than 100,000 clones, with roughly 91% of them counted one time only. 4.5% to 5.5% of the sample rests with the top ten.

With regard to this clone: The clone's antigen remains unknown. Base qualities are not recorded, but no much larger clone differs from it by a single base.

CDR1 is given as SGHAT and CDR2 as FQNNGV, both from the germline V gene. The cysteine opens and the phenylalanine closes a CDR3 of 14 amino acids. Only the CDR3 portion is preserved as DNA: 42 bases, with reading frame beginning at the first base. Germline trimming amounts to 5 bases on V and 6 bases on J, with 10 as the count of junction bases outside the gene matches. Study-wide findings and limitations: A significant rise in spike-specific TCR breadth and depth was observed after two AZD1222 doses relative to day 0 and relative to MenACWY recipients. Vaccine-associated CD4 TCRs spanned the whole spike protein, with dominant responses in regions 160-218 and 743-854. No day 14 peak-response samples were available, so repertoires were characterized only after the peak T cell response. Most participants were white British and females outnumbered males, and the authors suggested that clonal diversity may have been underestimated. Reportedly, almost half of the unique spike-specific TCRs recognized epitopes lying outside the regions that are mutated in the B.1.351 and B.1.1.7 variants. Conclusions about previously exposed vaccinees are limited because only a handful of AZD1222 recipients were SARS-CoV-2 seropositive at baseline. The 56-69-year group was small, and its depth increase did not reach significance, likely because of low power.

Specimen: peripheral blood, collected on day 0 of AZD1222 vaccination. Rearrangement joined TRBV11-2 to TRBJ2-7; the central 7 bases match TRBD1. The TCR comes from an adult in good health. The DNA reads as follows: TGTGCCAGCAGCCCCGTCAGGGGGTTGGGCGAGCAGTACTTC. The resulting protein is CASSPVRGLGEQYF.